These 19 T cell receptor beta chains came from one sample sequenced in a study of CD8 T cells in Susac syndrome (dated by TCRdb to about 2019). Library construction relied on the immunoSEQ multiplex PCR assay. RNA was extracted using the RNeasy kit, and roughly 0.45 to 1 microgram was reverse transcribed with random hexamers. Using fastp trimming at Q25 and MiXCR clonotype assembly, TCRdb reanalyzed the public sequencing data and kept in-frame beta chains. When rows share a CDR3 protein, they turn into one entry using the most common DNA and genes. Across this sample there are around 69,000 distinct CDR3 sequences, with over 85% seen only once. Jointly, the top ten make up about 0.41% of the sample. Sequences were obtained from CD8+ T cells from PBMCs. These receptors came from a human donor with Susac syndrome.

The chain combines TRBV28 with TRBJ1-4; D is possibly TRBD1 (5 bases). The CDR3 is made up of 15 amino acids. CDR1 and CDR2 (germline): MDHEN, SYDVKM. V lost 6 bases, J lost 7 bases, and 18 bases lay in between. CDR3 DNA sequence: TGTGCCAGCAGCCATCCCAGGGAGAAAGGTGAAAAACTGTTTTTT. Translating gives CASSHPREKGEKLFF.

The chain combines TRBV9 with TRBJ1-2; D is unresolved. The CDR3 contains 13 residues. CDR1 is SGDLS and CDR2 is YYNGEE in the germline V gene. Between the trimmed V and J ends, which lost 0 bases and 5 bases, there was a span of 8 bases. The CDR3 nucleotides are TGTGCCAGCAGCGTAGCAATGGCATATGGCTACACCTTC. Translating it yields CASSVAMAYGYTF.

The chain couples TRBV30 to TRBJ2-2; D gene ambiguous. Germline values: CDR1 GTSNPN, CDR2 SVGIG (reference sequence). The ends were cut back, 0 bases at V and 6 bases at J, with 5 bases in the middle. The CDR3 contains 12 residues. CDR3 region: CAWSVSAGELFF. In DNA form, the CDR3 reads TGTGCCTGGAGTGTTTCGGCCGGGGAGCTGTTTTTT.

This chain connects TRBV30 to TRBJ1-3, with TRBD1 matching 7 bases. The CDR3 length is 14 residues. With V trimmed by 3 bases and J by 2 bases, 4 bases remained unmatched. Germline V CDR1 and CDR2: GTSNPN, SVGIG (reference sequence). The CDR3 spells CAWRRDSAGNTIYF. As DNA, the CDR3 is TGTGCCTGGAGGAGGGACAGCGCTGGAAACACCATATATTTT.

The chain combines TRBV11-2 with TRBJ2-7; unclear D gene. Trimming took off 0 bases at V and 6 bases at J, with 6 bases between the two ends. CDR3 length: 12 residues. Germline V gene data show CDR1 as SGHAT and CDR2 as FQNNGV. The CDR3 spells CASSLDLPEQYF. Here the CDR3 DNA reads TGTGCCAGCAGCTTAGATCTTCCCGAGCAGTACTTC. The full variable domain, in which reference TRBV11-2 and TRBJ2-7 provide the parts outside the CDR3, is EAGVAQSPRYKIIEKRQSVAFWCNPISGHATLYWYQQILGQGPKLLIQFQNNGVVDDSQLPKDRFSAERLKGVDSTLKIQPAKLEDSAVYLCASSLDLPEQYFGPGTRLTVT.

In DNA form, the CDR3 reads TGCGCCAGCAGTCAATTAGGGGCCGGGACACCAGTGGCAGATACGCAGTATTTT. Its translation is CASSQLGAGTPVADTQYF. The chain combines TRBV23-1 with TRBJ2-3; a possible D gene is TRBD1 (6 bases). TRBV23-1 falls under the ORF class, with uncertain function. The ends were cut back, 1 base at V and 4 bases at J, with 21 bases in the middle. The CDR3 is 18 residues long.

V and J are TRBV2 and TRBJ2-6; tentative D call: TRBD1 (5 bases). Per germline, CDR1 SNHLY and CDR2 FYNNEI. Trimming took 3 bases from V and 2 from J, leaving 14 bases between them. The CDR3 totals 17 residues. CDR3 sequence: CASSERSAGTGANVLTF. The CDR3 nucleotides read TGTGCCAGCAGTGAGAGGTCGGCAGGGACTGGGGCCAACGTCCTGACTTTC.

This chain links TRBV19 with TRBJ2-7; 10 bases agree with TRBD1. The CDR3 spans 15 residues. The junction had 13 bases not matched to a gene; V was cut back by 5 bases and J by 9 bases. CDR1 is LNHDA and CDR2 is SQIVND in the germline V gene (reference sequence). The CDR3 sequence is CASSVPGQGPAGQYF. As DNA, the CDR3 is TGTGCCAGTAGTGTCCCGGGACAGGGGCCCGCCGGGCAGTACTTC.

This clonotype has just one count. The rearrangement joins TRBV19 to TRBJ1-1, with D unclear. There are 12 residues in the CDR3. Trimming shortened V by 2 bases and J by 11 bases, and 12 bases separated the two germline ends. Germline CDR1 LNHDA, CDR2 SQIVND (reference sequence). The CDR3 loop is CASSILAGGAFF. Here the CDR3 DNA reads TGTGCCAGTAGTATACTGGCTGGAGGGGCTTTCTTT.

The chain links TRBV18 to TRBJ2-1; 7 nucleotides line up with TRBD2. The junction had 13 bases not matched to a gene; V was cut back by 5 bases and J by 0 bases. This CDR3 region has 18 residues. The V gene's germline CDR1 is KGHSH and CDR2 LQKENI. CDR3 in DNA: TGTGCCAGCTCATGGGAGCTAAGCGGGACCCTCTCCTACAATGAGCAGTTCTTC. Encoded protein: CASSWELSGTLSYNEQFF. The complete variable domain, with remaining parts taken from reference TRBV18 and TRBJ2-1, reads NAGVMQNPRHLVRRRGQEARLRCSPMKGHSHVYWYRQLPEEGLKFMVYLQKENIIDESGMPKERFSAEFPKEGPSILRIQQVVRGDSAAYFCASSWELSGTLSYNEQFFGPGTRLTVL.

The chain combines TRBV6-6 with TRBJ2-2; D is perhaps TRBD2 (5 bases). Trimming left V 2 bases short and J 3 bases short, with 13 bases between. Germline V CDR1 and CDR2: MNHNY, SVGAGI (reference sequence). The CDR3 is 16 amino acids. CDR3 DNA: TGTGCCAGCAGTTACGTCGTAACAGCGGACACCGGGGAGCTGTTTTTT. This encodes CASSYVVTADTGELFF.

V and J are TRBV6-6 and TRBJ1-5; a weak D match, TRBD1 (6 bases). Germline-derived CDR1 and CDR2 are MNHNY and SVGAGI (reference sequence). V lost 5 bases, J lost 4 bases, and 12 bases lay in between. The CDR3 extends over 14 amino acids. Here the CDR3 reads CASSQTGGNQPQHF. The DNA for the CDR3 is TGTGCCAGCAGTCAGACAGGTGGGAATCAGCCCCAGCATTTT.

V usage is TRBV20-1 and J usage is TRBJ2-3; D tentatively reads TRBD1 or TRBD2 (6 bases each). Germline values: CDR1 DFQATT, CDR2 SNEGSKA (reference sequence). This CDR3 spans 14 amino acids. Trimming removed 3 bases at V and 0 bases at J, with 10 bases between. The CDR3 DNA sequence: TGCAGTGCTAGTGCGGGACACAGCACAGATACGCAGTATTTT. Encoded protein: CSASAGHSTDTQYF.

The V and J genes are TRBV6-5 and TRBJ2-1; D is possibly TRBD1 (6 bases). Trimming removed 6 bases from V and 9 bases from J, with 15 bases in between. The CDR3 loop spans 13 amino acids. Germline V gives CDR1 MNHEY, CDR2 SVGAGI. The CDR3 nucleotides are TGTGCCAGCAGACCACAGGGAGAAGGTGAGCAGTTCTTC. It encodes CASRPQGEGEQFF.

The CDR3 reads CASSRRQGHNEQFF. The CDR3 region has the DNA TGCGCCAGCAGCAGACGACAGGGCCACAATGAGCAGTTCTTC. V and J are TRBV5-1 and TRBJ2-1; TRBD1 aligns across 7 bases. V was clipped by 4 bases and J by 5 bases; unmatched bases: 6. The CDR3 sequence is 14 residues long. Per germline, CDR1 SGHRS and CDR2 YFSETQ.

The chain uses TRBV9 and TRBJ1-2; 7 bases are a match to TRBD1. The CDR3 is made up of 17 amino acids. The germline V gene has CDR1 SGDLS and CDR2 YYNGEE. Trimming took 3 bases from V and 4 from J; bases not matched to a gene: 15. CDR3 protein: CASSGEGTAKTFYGYTF. Written as DNA, the CDR3 is TGTGCCAGCAGCGGCGAAGGGACAGCCAAAACCTTCTATGGCTACACCTTC.

The chain links TRBV6-5 to TRBJ1-1; the D gene is possibly TRBD1 (5 bases). This CDR3 contains 14 residues. The V and J ends lost 4 bases and 0 bases respectively, with 9 bases between them. CDR1 is MNHEY, CDR2 SVGAGI, per germline. Here the CDR3 reads CASSWGLVNTEAFF. CDR3 DNA sequence: TGTGCCAGCAGTTGGGGCTTGGTGAACACTGAAGCTTTCTTT.

The rearrangement joins TRBV7-9 to TRBJ1-1; 7 bases map to TRBD1. CDR1 is SEHNR, CDR2 FQNEAQ, per germline (reference sequence). V lost 6 bases, J lost 4 bases, and 2 bases stayed unmatched. The CDR3 is 12 amino acids. This CDR3 is CASSDRVTEAFF. The DNA of the CDR3 is TGTGCCAGCAGTGACAGGGTCACTGAAGCTTTCTTT.

The CDR3 loop reads CASIPGRGLEDTQYF. The DNA of the CDR3 is TGTGCCAGCATCCCGGGTCGGGGGCTGGAAGATACGCAGTATTTT. The V and J genes are TRBV28 and TRBJ2-3; D could derive from TRBD1 or TRBD2 (6 bases each). CDR3 length equals 15 residues. V was cut by 7 bases and J by 5 bases, with 19 bases left in between. From germline, CDR1 is MDHEN and CDR2 SYDVKM.